A single sample is the source of the 13 T cell receptor beta chains below, sequenced in a study of shared clonotypes between healthy human individuals. Some clones are missing from TCRdb's copy, which holds only in-frame ones; the method was immunoSEQ multiplex PCR. This sample has about 2 million clones, with about 95% found just once. Naive CD8 populations comprised CD45RO-negative cells positively selected for CCR7, excluding terminally differentiated effector memory CD45RA+ cells. Sequencing was carried out using naive CD8+ T cells sorted from blood. These receptors were taken from a man aged 18-30 years in good health.

The chain carries TRBV6-5 and TRBJ2-7; 9 bases fit TRBD1. This CDR3 contains 13 residues. J lost 5 bases, V lost 4 bases, and 3 bases had no gene match. From germline, CDR1 is MNHEY and CDR2 SVGAGI. The CDR3 sequence: CASSWTGVDEQYF. The CDR3, as DNA: TGTGCCAGCAGTTGGACAGGGGTGGACGAGCAGTACTTC.

This clone was recorded once. The genes are TRBV6-5 and TRBJ2-7, with D possibly matching TRBD2 (7 bases). V was cut by 6 bases and J by 9 bases, with 15 bases left in between. This CDR3 has 12 amino acids. Germline V gene sequence: CDR1 MNHEY, CDR2 SVGAGI. For the CDR3, the DNA is TGTGCCAGCAGCCGATCGGGGGGCGCGCAGTACTTC. It is translated as CASSRSGGAQYF.

The chain uses TRBV13 and TRBJ2-3; D may be TRBD2 (6 bases). CDR1 PRHDT and CDR2 FYEKMQ come from the germline V gene (reference sequence). The CDR3 loop spans 16 amino acids. With 4 bases removed from V and 1 base from J, the gap between germline ends came to 15 bases. Written as DNA, the CDR3 is TGTGCCAGCAGCTCAAGGCGGGGTACTGGCACAGATACGCAGTATTTT. Its translation: CASSSRRGTGTDTQYF.

V is TRBV5-6 and J is TRBJ2-3; tentative D call: TRBD2 (6 bases). Germline CDR1 and CDR2: SGHDT and YYEEEE. This CDR3 region has 14 residues. Deletions cut 2 bases from V and 6 bases from J, with 13 bases between. CDR3 sequence: CASSLREPSDTQYF. In nucleotides, the CDR3 is TGTGCCAGCAGCTTACGGGAGCCATCGGATACGCAGTATTTT.

The genes are TRBV9 and TRBJ2-1; D might be TRBD1 or TRBD2, each matching 5 bases. The V end was cut by 4 bases, the J end by 4 bases, with 15 bases between. The length of the CDR3 is 15 residues. The germline gives CDR1 SGDLS, CDR2 YYNGEE. The CDR3 reads CASSLFRDQYNEQFF. DNA for the CDR3: TGTGCCAGCAGCCTTTTCCGGGACCAATACAATGAGCAGTTCTTC.

The chain joins TRBV2 to TRBJ2-7; 10 bases line up with TRBD2. This CDR3 is built from 14 residues. V was pared by 8 bases and J by 3 bases, with 7 bases of the junction left unmatched. CDR1 and CDR2 (germline): SNHLY, FYNNEI. Written as DNA, the CDR3 is TGTGCCAGCCAGCCACTAGCGGGGAACTACGAGCAGTACTTC. Its translation: CASQPLAGNYEQYF.

The chain couples TRBV4-1 to TRBJ2-1; 11 positions agree with TRBD2. V shed 0 bases, J shed 8 bases, and the junction held 9 bases outside the gene matches. The germline CDR1 and CDR2 sequences are MGHRA and YSYEKL. The CDR3 totals 17 residues. Written as DNA, the CDR3 is TGCGCCAGCAGCCAAGATCCGGCTAGCGGGAGGAGGGATGAGCAGTTCTTC. Its protein product is CASSQDPASGRRDEQFF.

The rearrangement links TRBV7-2 to TRBJ2-3, with 13 positions matching TRBD2. The junction had 4 bases not matched to a gene; V was cut back by 5 bases and J by 2 bases. The germline gives CDR1 SGHTA, CDR2 FQGNSA. The CDR3 is 16 residues long. The CDR3 here is CASSIGTSGNTDTQYF. The DNA for the CDR3 is TGTGCCAGCAGCATCGGGACTAGCGGGAACACAGATACGCAGTATTTT.

J is TRBJ2-3 and V is TRBV5-4; TRBD2 matches 12 bases. The CDR3 has 16 residues. The germline V gene has CDR1 SGHNT and CDR2 YYREEE (reference sequence). Losses at the gene ends were 4 bases for V and 8 bases for J; bases not matched to a gene: 11. CDR3 residues: CASSALAGGARATQYF. The CDR3 DNA follows: TGTGCCAGCAGCGCTCTAGCGGGGGGGGCTAGGGCTACGCAGTATTTT.

The gene calls are TRBV14 and TRBJ2-7; a possible D gene is TRBD1 (5 bases). The CDR3 sequence is 16 residues long. CDR1 and CDR2 (germline): SGHDN, FVKESK. V was shortened by 0 bases and J by 1 base, with 13 bases between the two germline ends. CDR3 in DNA: TGTGCCAGCAGCCAAGACCAGGGCACGAGGTCCTACGAGCAGTACTTC. Encoded protein: CASSQDQGTRSYEQYF.

This rearrangement joins TRBV19 to TRBJ2-7; the match to TRBD2 covers 10 bases. The junction had 4 bases not matched to a gene; V was cut back by 6 bases and J by 2 bases. The CDR3 runs to 14 residues. Germline CDR1 LNHDA, CDR2 SQIVND (reference sequence). CDR3 in amino acids: CASSGLADTYEQYF. DNA of the CDR3: TGTGCCAGTAGCGGACTAGCGGATACCTACGAGCAGTACTTC.

This clone was seen a single time. J is TRBJ2-5 and V is TRBV10-1; D gene uncertain. CDR1 is WNHNN, CDR2 SYGVQD, per germline (reference sequence). V shed 2 bases and J shed 0 bases, with 4 bases lying between them. The CDR3 contains 13 residues. Written as DNA, the CDR3 is TGCGCCAGCAGTGAGACAAACCAAGAGACCCAGTACTTC. As protein: CASSETNQETQYF.

This clone was picked up one time. The gene calls are TRBV4-3 and TRBJ2-1; D is perhaps TRBD2 (6 bases). V lost 3 bases, J lost 2 bases, and 20 bases lay in between. The CDR3 has 18 residues. The germline V gene has CDR1 LGHNA and CDR2 YSLEER. The CDR3: CASSQDAPGTYTYNEQFF. The CDR3 DNA reads TGCGCCAGCAGCCAGGACGCTCCCGGGACTTATACCTACAATGAGCAGTTCTTC.